This entry lists 20 T cell receptor beta chains sequenced from one sample in a study of blood T cell repertoires in COVID-19. This table comes from immunoSEQ multiplex PCR, and its TCRdb copy is limited to in-frame clones, with some not included. Of 150,000 or so clones listed, around 82% were seen once; the top ten hold 3% to 4.5%. What was sequenced was peripheral blood. Every receptor here comes from a woman aged 55-69 years with acute or convalescent COVID-19.

The chain carries TRBV2 and TRBJ1-2; no definite D call. Germline lookup yields CDR1 SNHLY and CDR2 FYNNEI. V lost 9 bases, J lost 8 bases, and 19 bases lay in between. The CDR3 length is 13 residues. CDR3: CASGPRNTEGYTF. In DNA form, the CDR3 reads TGTGCCAGTGGCCCTCGGAACACGGAGGGCTACACCTTC.

The J gene is TRBJ1-1, the V gene TRBV6-6; D remains ambiguous. The germline V gene encodes CDR1 MNHNY and CDR2 SVGAGI (reference sequence). The CDR3 is 14 residues long. V was trimmed by 6 bases and J by 5 bases, leaving 16 bases between them. The CDR3 here is CASSPSDKRTEAFF. The CDR3 nucleotides read TGTGCCAGCAGCCCTTCAGACAAACGTACTGAAGCTTTCTTT.

The gene calls are TRBV7-9 and TRBJ2-5, with TRBD2 matching over 12 bases. V trimming: 4 bases; J trimming: 4 bases; junction bases outside the gene matches: 7. The CDR3 consists of 16 residues. Germline-derived CDR1 and CDR2 are SEHNR and FQNEAQ (reference sequence). The CDR3 sequence is CASSSGLAGLGETQYF. DNA of the CDR3: TGTGCCAGCAGCTCCGGACTAGCGGGGTTGGGAGAGACCCAGTACTTC.

Only one count was recorded for this clone. This rearrangement joins TRBV6-1 to TRBJ1-1; D is undetermined. Germline assignment: CDR1 MNHNS and CDR2 SASEGT. Trimming left V 2 bases short and J 11 bases short, with 15 bases between. The CDR3 has 13 amino acids. This chain's CDR3 is CASSETGSARAFF. The CDR3 coding sequence is TGTGCCAGCAGTGAAACCGGGTCGGCGCGGGCTTTCTTT.

This chain joins TRBV11-3 and TRBJ2-3; possibly TRBD1 for D (6 bases). Per germline, CDR1 SGHNT and CDR2 YENEEA. The CDR3 runs 16 residues. V lost 5 bases and J 5 bases, leaving 20 bases between the germline ends. CDR3 coding DNA: TGTGCCAGCAGCCTTAGAGGGGGACCGTTCGTAGATACGCAGTATTTT. Its protein is CASSLRGGPFVDTQYF.

The chain employs TRBV7-9 and TRBJ1-1, with a tentative D call TRBD1 (5 bases). Germline V gene data show CDR1 as SEHNR and CDR2 as FQNEAQ (reference sequence). With 5 bases removed from V and 1 base from J, the gap between germline ends came to 14 bases. The CDR3 sequence is 15 residues long. DNA of the CDR3: TGTGCCAGCAGCCCATCGGGGGTTGAGAACACTGAAGCTTTCTTT. It translates to CASSPSGVENTEAFF.

The CDR3 is CATSRAYQPQHF. CDR3 sequence (DNA): TGTGCCACCAGCAGAGCTTATCAGCCCCAGCATTTT. V and J are TRBV15 and TRBJ1-5; D is undetermined. V lost 1 base to trimming and J lost 5 bases, with 3 bases between them. The CDR3 totals 12 residues. CDR1 and CDR2 (germline): LNHNV, YYDKDF (reference sequence). The full variable domain, its missing parts supplied by reference TRBV15 and TRBJ1-5, is DAMVIQNPRYQVTQFGKPVTLSCSQTLNHNVMYWYQQKSSQAPKLLFHYYDKDFNNEADTPDNFQSRRPNTSFCFLDIRSPGLGDTAMYLCATSRAYQPQHFGDGTRLSIL.

This clone was found a few times. The chain recombines TRBV24-1 with TRBJ2-1; D unclear. V was shortened by 0 bases and J by 6 bases, with 2 bases between the two germline ends. Looked up from germline, CDR1 is KGHDR and CDR2 is SFDVKD. The CDR3 loop spans 12 amino acids. The CDR3 DNA reads TGTGCCACCAGTGATTTGCTCAATGAGCAGTTCTTC. Translating gives CATSDLLNEQFF.

This clone was seen more than once but under ten times. This chain uses TRBV6-5 with TRBJ1-5; tentatively, D is TRBD1 (6 bases). This CDR3 has 13 residues. Per the germline V gene, CDR1 is MNHEY and CDR2 is SVGAGI. V lost 5 bases and J 4 bases, leaving 9 bases between the germline ends. CDR3 sequence: CASSQQGNQPQHF. The CDR3 DNA reads TGTGCCAGCAGTCAACAGGGAAATCAGCCCCAGCATTTT.

The chain links TRBV19 to TRBJ2-7; D is perhaps TRBD2 (6 bases). Between the trimmed V and J ends, which lost 3 bases and 3 bases, there was a span of 6 bases. Germline-derived CDR1 and CDR2 are LNHDA and SQIVND (reference sequence). The CDR3 spans 12 residues. The CDR3 region has the DNA TGTGCCAGTAGTATGGGAGGCTACGAGCAGTACTTC. Its protein product is CASSMGGYEQYF.

The chain employs TRBV9 and TRBJ2-1; 9 bases map to TRBD2. This CDR3 comprises 15 residues. CDR1 and CDR2 from the germline V gene are SGDLS and YYNGEE. V shed 3 bases and J 4 bases; nucleotides not matched to a gene: 5. The CDR3 reads CASSDGTSSYNEQFF. The CDR3, as DNA: TGTGCCAGCAGCGACGGGACTAGCTCGTACAATGAGCAGTTCTTC.

The rearrangement uses TRBV3-1 (or the pseudogene TRBV3-2) and TRBJ2-5, with D possibly TRBD2 on 5 matching bases. Trimming stripped 5 bases from V and 1 base from J, with 14 bases between. Germline loops: CDR1 LGHDT, CDR2 YNNKEL (reference sequence). The CDR3 contains 15 residues. CDR3 sequence reads: CASSSHTSPQETQYF. The DNA for the CDR3 is TGTGCCAGCAGCTCCCACACTAGTCCCCAAGAGACCCAGTACTTC.

This clone was detected once. V gene TRBV11-2 combines with J gene TRBJ1-1; a possible D gene is TRBD1 (6 bases). This CDR3 is 13 amino acids long. CDR1 SGHAT and CDR2 FQNNGV come from the germline V gene. Deletions cut 3 bases from V and 4 bases from J, with 9 bases between. DNA of the CDR3: TGTGCCAGCAGCTTGGGGGGGGCCACTGAAGCTTTCTTT. This sequence encodes CASSLGGATEAFF.

J is TRBJ2-2 and V is TRBV19, with D possibly matching TRBD1 (5 bases). Looked up from germline, CDR1 is LNHDA and CDR2 is SQIVND (reference sequence). CDR3 length equals 16 residues. The ends were cut back, 5 bases at V and 2 bases at J, with 15 bases in the middle. For the CDR3, the DNA is TGTGCCAGTAGTGACGCCCAGGGCTATAACACCGGGGAGCTGTTTTTT. As protein: CASSDAQGYNTGELFF.

This clone was recorded once. The chain uses TRBV5-1 and TRBJ2-7; no reliable D call. Germline CDR1 reads SGHRS; CDR2 reads YFSETQ. V was trimmed by 1 base and J by 1 base, leaving 9 bases between them. This CDR3 spans 14 amino acids. The CDR3 region has the DNA TGCGCCAGCAGCTTGCAGGCCGGATCCTACGAGCAGTACTTC. Amino acids: CASSLQAGSYEQYF.

This clone was counted once. The J gene is TRBJ2-1, the V gene TRBV15; 9 bases map to TRBD1. Per germline, CDR1 LNHNV and CDR2 YYDKDF (reference sequence). The CDR3 totals 15 residues. V shed 3 bases and J 6 bases; nucleotides not matched to a gene: 6. The CDR3 nucleotides are TGTGCCACCAGCAGCGACAGGGGGGCCTTCAATGAGCAGTTCTTC. Its protein product is CATSSDRGAFNEQFF.

This clone came up a few times. The genes are TRBV14 and TRBJ1-2; maybe TRBD1 (6 bases). Per the germline V gene, CDR1 is SGHDN and CDR2 is FVKESK. V dropped 4 bases and J dropped 8 bases, with 14 bases sitting between them. The CDR3 spans 13 residues. The CDR3 DNA sequence: TGTGCCAGCAGCCCCACAGACAGGTTGGGCTACACCTTC. Its protein is CASSPTDRLGYTF.

The V gene is TRBV7-9, the J gene TRBJ2-2; D may be TRBD1 (6 bases). The V end was cut by 6 bases, the J end by 6 bases, with 11 bases between. This CDR3 has 13 amino acids. Germline CDR1 reads SEHNR; CDR2 reads FQNEAQ (reference sequence). The chain's CDR3 is CASSQDSPGELFF. The CDR3 region has the DNA TGTGCCAGCAGTCAGGACAGCCCCGGGGAGCTGTTTTTT. Drawing the rest from reference TRBV7-9 and TRBJ2-2, the complete variable domain is DTGVSQNPRHKITKRGQNVTFRCDPISEHNRLYWYRQTLGQGPEFLTYFQNEAQLEKSRLLSDRFSAERPKGSFSTLEIQRTEQGDSAMYLCASSQDSPGELFFGEGSRLTVL.

This clone was detected only once. This rearrangement joins TRBV6-2 or TRBV6-3 to TRBJ2-7, with 9 bases aligning to TRBD2. From germline, CDR1 is MNHEY and CDR2 SVGEGT. The CDR3 sequence is 14 residues long. J gave up 6 bases and V 4 bases, and 7 bases lay outside the gene matches. CDR3 region: CASSSAGGPSEQYF. The CDR3 nucleotides are TGTGCCAGCAGTTCCGCGGGAGGGCCTAGCGAGCAGTACTTC.

V gene TRBV2 combines with J gene TRBJ2-7; 11 bases agree with TRBD2. This CDR3 spans 15 amino acids. The germline gives CDR1 SNHLY, CDR2 FYNNEI. V shed 5 bases, J shed 2 bases, and the junction held 5 bases outside the gene matches. In nucleotides, the CDR3 is TGTGCCAGCAGTCCACTAGCGGGAGACGCCTACGAGCAGTACTTC. Its translation is CASSPLAGDAYEQYF.